The rows below give T cell receptor beta chains drawn from one sample of a study of blood T cell repertoires in COVID-19. TCRdb keeps only in-frame clones here, not all; method: immunoSEQ multiplex PCR. This table holds approximately 200,000 clones, over 80% found once. The specimen was PBMCs or T cells enriched from blood (not recorded which). Receptors were obtained from a man aged 25-45 years who had recovered from COVID-19. The CDR3 runs from the conserved cysteine through the conserved F or W. Not every row has a clone size; where given, it reads once, few, many or a size class.

TRBV11-3,TRBJ1-1,once,CASSPRANTEAFF
TRBV11-2,TRBJ1-3,NA,CASSSYRDRGGSSGNTIYF
TRBV25-1,TRBJ2-7,NA,CASSSLLTVNEQYF
TRBV13,TRBJ1-3,NA,CASSVLGNTIYF
TRBV20-1,TRBJ2-7,NA,CSALGQYEQYF
TRBV6-5,TRBJ1-4,NA,CASRTTGFKLFF
TRBV19,TRBJ1-4,once,CASKRLPGQGGEKLFF
TRBV13,TRBJ2-7,once,CASSSARTGTGFHEQYF
TRBV7-2,TRBJ2-1,once,CASSPEAGARNYNEQFF
TRBV4-1,TRBJ1-1,NA,CASSQVPLTGFDTEAFF
TRBV3-1/TRBV3-2,TRBJ1-5,NA,CASSPGLRGNQPQHF
TRBV9,TRBJ1-1,NA,CASSASGGYNTEAFF
TRBV5-5,TRBJ1-1,few,CASSLVGSNRDPFTDTEAFF
TRBV12-3/TRBV12-4,TRBJ2-7,once,CASSLGTGDEQYF
TRBV5-6,TRBJ1-2,few,CASSLLWDRWANGYTF
TRBV7-8,TRBJ2-3,NA,CASSLPGRGRAFDTDTQYF
TRBV21-1,TRBJ2-5,once,CASSKDPRTSGGAGEETQYF
TRBV24-1,TRBJ2-5,NA,CATSEGSGVYMETQYF
TRBV6-1,TRBJ1-4,NA,CASSELSGGNEKLFF
TRBV5-6,TRBJ1-1,NA,CASSGEVNTEAFF
TRBV2,TRBJ1-1,NA,CAGQGAHYLGAFF
TRBV10-3,TRBJ2-1,NA,CAITPGLSGGNNEQFF
TRBV28,TRBJ2-1,NA,CASGGLAFNEQFF
TRBV18,TRBJ1-2,NA,CASSRAVDSWGYTF
TRBV5-1,TRBJ1-6,few,CASSLTRRTLYNSPLHF
TRBV9,TRBJ2-7,NA,CASSVRENAYEQYF
TRBV6-5,TRBJ1-1,NA,CASSYSGGTEAFF
TRBV21-1,TRBJ2-7,NA,CASSRTSGAWTYEQYF
TRBV10-3,TRBJ2-1,NA,CAISPSGTSSRQFF
TRBV2,TRBJ2-3,NA,CASRVRTGTDTQYF
TRBV7-9,TRBJ2-1,NA,CASSPQSGSWGNEQFF
TRBV6-2/TRBV6-3,TRBJ1-5,NA,CASSYSIGRARQSNQPQHF
TRBV7-6,TRBJ2-3,NA,CASSPRLAGEGTDTQYF
TRBV6-2/TRBV6-3,TRBJ1-4,NA,CASSFGQNEKLFF
TRBV18,TRBJ1-1,NA,CASSPSQTEAFF
TRBV29-1,TRBJ1-3,NA,CSAMTGLGSGNTIYF
TRBV6-2/TRBV6-3,TRBJ2-5,NA,CASSSLGRELQETQYF
TRBV30,TRBJ1-2,NA,CAWSVRAGGSGYTF
TRBV7-9,TRBJ1-1,NA,CASRATGTGKPKLGSEAFF
TRBV25-1,TRBJ2-7,NA,CASSQDRYYEQYF
TRBV18,TRBJ1-3,NA,CASSPPAPTGNTIYF
TRBV9,TRBJ2-3,NA,CASSSTTGVGTDTQYF
TRBV5-1,TRBJ1-4,NA,CASSLGGFNEKLFF
TRBV13,TRBJ2-7,few,CASSGGLAGTYEQYF
TRBV7-8,TRBJ1-5,NA,CASSGTGVNQPQHF
TRBV7-9,TRBJ1-1,once,CASSLELRQGNTEAFF
TRBV4-2,TRBJ1-2,NA,CASSQTYRGPYGYTF
TRBV19,TRBJ2-3,once,CASSIQDLDTDTQYF
TRBV6-2/TRBV6-3,TRBJ2-2,NA,CASSPDSGTGELFF
TRBV5-6,TRBJ1-2,NA,CASSAGQAIYGYTF
TRBV11-2,TRBJ2-7,NA,CASVISGSYEQYF
TRBV11-2,TRBJ1-3,NA,CASSLGQGGDTIYF
TRBV14,TRBJ2-7,NA,CASSQETVLYEQYF